Below, 25 T cell receptor beta chains from the same sample are listed, as sequenced in a study of T cells in Graves' hyperthyroidism and ophthalmopathy. Researchers amplified the TCR beta CDR3 regions from RNA transcripts. Researchers ran a first-round RT-PCR on the TCR CDR3 using the HTBI primer set. TCRdb reanalysed the multiplex PCR reads using MiXCR and keeps one entry per CDR3 protein. The sample has roughly 510,000 distinct CDR3 sequences; less than 25% are singletons. Sequenced sample: blood. The receptors come from a man between 18 and 29 years old with Graves' hyperthyroidism.

The chain couples TRBV4-1 to TRBJ1-1, with a tentative D call TRBD1 (5 bases). Germline CDR1 and CDR2: MGHRA and YSYEKL. Between the trimmed V and J ends, which lost 3 bases and 9 bases, there was a span of 14 bases. The CDR3 runs 13 residues. The CDR3 DNA sequence: TGCGCCAGCAGCCATTCCGGGGGGGGGAAAGCTTTCTTT. Its protein product is CASSHSGGGKAFF.

This clonotype was counted many times. The genes are TRBV27 and TRBJ1-5; D ambiguous. In germline, CDR1 is MNHEY, CDR2 SMNVEV (reference sequence). The CDR3 has 15 residues. Between the trimmed V and J ends, which lost 6 bases and 0 bases, there was a span of 12 bases. The CDR3 spells CASRKRTDSNQPQHF. Written as DNA, the CDR3 is TGTGCCAGCAGAAAAAGGACGGATAGCAATCAGCCCCAGCATTTT.

This clonotype has a handful of counts. The chain employs TRBV10-3 and TRBJ2-6; TRBD1 matches 9 bases. V lost 2 bases and J lost 2; bases outside the gene matches: 10. The CDR3 consists of 19 residues. Germline assignment: CDR1 ENHRY and CDR2 SYGVKD. In nucleotides, the CDR3 is TGTGCCATCAGTGAGCCCGGGACAGGGAGGGGGACTGGGGCCAACGTCCTGACTTTC. Amino acid sequence: CAISEPGTGRGTGANVLTF.

The chain couples TRBV6-1 to TRBJ1-1; D is ambiguous. V dropped 4 bases and J dropped 7 bases, with 4 bases sitting between them. Germline V gene sequence: CDR1 MNHNS, CDR2 SASEGT. This CDR3 contains 10 residues. The CDR3 spells CASSASEAFF. CDR3 nucleotides: TGTGCCAGCAGTGCTAGTGAAGCTTTCTTT.

This clonotype was recorded at least ten times. This chain joins TRBV12-3 or TRBV12-4 and TRBJ1-1; 8 nucleotides match TRBD1. This CDR3 comprises 14 residues. J lost 4 bases, V lost 6 bases, and 7 bases had no gene match. CDR3 region: CASRLTGVSTEAFF. The CDR3 bases are TGTGCCAGCAGATTGACAGGGGTGAGCACTGAAGCTTTCTTT.

This clonotype was seen repeatedly, ten times or more. The chain has TRBV12-3 or TRBV12-4 and TRBJ1-3, with TRBD1 identical over 9 bases. The CDR3 totals 15 residues. V dropped 5 bases and J dropped 4; count of bases not matched to a gene: 6. The CDR3 loop is CASSIGTGSGNTIYF. The CDR3 DNA sequence: TGTGCCAGCAGTATAGGGACAGGGTCCGGAAACACCATATATTTT.

This clonotype has a count of ten or more. The V call is TRBV5-1, the J call TRBJ2-7, with D unclear. CDR1 is SGHRS and CDR2 is YFSETQ in the germline V gene. The CDR3 consists of 13 residues. V lost 0 bases, J lost 6 bases, and 10 bases lay in between. CDR3 amino acids: CASSLGSDGEQYF. The CDR3 DNA sequence: TGCGCCAGCAGCTTGGGGTCCGACGGCGAGCAGTACTTC.

This clonotype was seen repeatedly, ten times or more. The chain has TRBV12-5 and TRBJ1-1, with D unresolved. Germline values: CDR1 LGHNT, CDR2 FRNRAP. The CDR3 is made up of 13 amino acids. Deletions cut 4 bases from V and 2 bases from J, with 8 bases between. The CDR3 region is CASGSAPNTEAFF. CDR3 sequence (DNA): TGTGCTAGTGGTTCCGCGCCCAACACTGAAGCTTTCTTT.

This clonotype showed up just a few times. A much more abundant neighbour one base away suggests this may be a read error. V gene TRBV12-3 or TRBV12-4 combines with J gene TRBJ1-1, with 8 positions matching TRBD1. The J segment lost 2 bases and the V segment lost 6 bases, leaving 5 bases of the junction unmatched. The CDR3 runs 14 residues. CDR3: CASRTDRANTEAFF. The CDR3, as DNA: TGTGCCAGCAGGACGGACAGGGCAAACACTGAAGCTTTCTTT.

The rearrangement links TRBV4-1 to TRBJ1-1; D uncertain. V lost 1 base, J lost 4 bases, and 7 bases lay in between. This CDR3 is built from 13 residues. The germline V gene encodes CDR1 MGHRA and CDR2 YSYEKL. CDR3 in amino acids: CASSQGVSTEAFF. Written as DNA, the CDR3 is TGCGCCAGCAGCCAAGGGGTTAGCACTGAAGCTTTCTTT.

The gene calls are TRBV6-2 or TRBV6-3 and TRBJ1-1; 7 bases align to TRBD1. The V and J ends lost 5 bases and 2 bases, in that order; junction bases with no gene match: 11. The CDR3 covers 16 residues. Germline loops: CDR1 MNHEY, CDR2 SVGEGT. CDR3 residues: CASSPPDREVNTEAFF. The DNA of the CDR3 is TGTGCCAGCAGTCCCCCCGACAGGGAGGTAAACACTGAAGCTTTCTTT.

This chain joins TRBV20-1 and TRBJ1-2; 7 bases align to TRBD1. V trimming: 2 bases; J trimming: 3 bases; junction bases outside the gene matches: 9. The germline V gene has CDR1 DFQATT and CDR2 SNEGSKA (reference sequence). The CDR3 has 15 amino acids. The CDR3, as DNA: TGCAGTGCTAGACTGGTCACACAGGGGTACTATGGCTACACCTTC. Protein product: CSARLVTQGYYGYTF.

CDR3 sequence: CASSDVDTDYEQYF. CDR3 sequence (DNA): TGTGCCAGCAGTGATGTGGACACCGACTACGAGCAGTACTTC. V and J are TRBV6-4 and TRBJ2-7; TRBD1 is a possible D gene (5 bases). CDR1 and CDR2 (germline): MRHNA, SNTAGT. Trimming cost V 3 bases and J 3 bases, with 12 bases left between them. The CDR3 length is 14 residues.

The chain has TRBV4-1 and TRBJ2-7; D might be TRBD1 (6 bases). Germline assignment: CDR1 MGHRA and CDR2 YSYEKL. This CDR3 has 15 amino acids. The V and J ends lost 0 bases and 0 bases respectively, with 9 bases between them. In nucleotides, the CDR3 is TGCGCCAGCAGCCAAGACACAGGGAGCTCCTACGAGCAGTACTTC. Encoded protein: CASSQDTGSSYEQYF.

The CDR3 reads CSARTPNTEAFF. The CDR3 DNA sequence: TGCAGTGCCCGCACCCCGAACACTGAAGCTTTCTTT. The V call is TRBV20-1, the J call TRBJ1-1; D is unclear. This CDR3 has 12 residues. V lost 6 bases and J 1 base, leaving 9 bases between the germline ends. Germline values: CDR1 DFQATT, CDR2 SNEGSKA (reference sequence).

The rearrangement links TRBV6-2 or TRBV6-3 to TRBJ2-3; weak D call: TRBD2 (6 bases). CDR3 length: 16 amino acids. V shed 2 bases and J shed 0 bases, with 12 bases lying between them. Looked up from germline, CDR1 is MNHEY and CDR2 is SVGEGT. The CDR3 protein is CASSYGDWASTDTQYF. The CDR3 coding sequence is TGTGCCAGCAGTTACGGGGACTGGGCTAGCACAGATACGCAGTATTTT.

This clonotype was detected ten times or more. The chain is built from TRBV28 and TRBJ2-7; D assignment may be TRBD1 or TRBD2 (5 bases each). The CDR3 is made up of 14 amino acids. The V gene's germline CDR1 is MDHEN and CDR2 SYDVKM. Between the trimmed V and J ends, which lost 7 bases and 6 bases, there was a span of 19 bases. Written as DNA, the CDR3 is TGTGCCAGCACCCTTTCAGGGAGTGCTAGCGAGCAGTACTTC. This codes for CASTLSGSASEQYF. The full variable domain, completed using reference TRBV28 and TRBJ2-7, is DVKVTQSSRYLVKRTGEKVFLECVQDMDHENMFWYRQDPGLGLRLIYFSYDVKMKEKGDIPEGYSVSREKKERFSLILESASTNQTSMYLCASTLSGSASEQYFGPGTRLTVT.

This clonotype occurred a few times. V and J are TRBV29-1 and TRBJ2-7; D gene unclear. Per germline, CDR1 SQVTM and CDR2 ANQGSEA. The length of the CDR3 is 13 residues. V lost 0 bases and J lost 4, with 10 bases in between. CDR3: CSVEEGRSYEQYF. For the CDR3, the DNA is TGCAGCGTTGAAGAGGGCAGGAGTTACGAGCAGTACTTC.

This clonotype has at least ten counts. Sequence at one end of the junction differs from germline and may be a read error. The chain couples TRBV15 to TRBJ1-1; D is undetermined. This CDR3 spans 13 amino acids. CDR1 LNHNV and CDR2 YYDKDF come from the germline V gene (reference sequence). Here the CDR3 DNA reads TGTGCCACAGCTGCTCCGAGGAACACTGGAGCTTTCTTT. It codes for CATAAPRNTGAFF.

This clonotype was seen many times. This chain connects TRBV25-1 to TRBJ1-1, with 7 nucleotides matching TRBD1. The J segment lost 6 bases and the V segment lost 4 bases, leaving 8 bases of the junction unmatched. The CDR3 loop spans 14 amino acids. Looked up from germline, CDR1 is MGHDK and CDR2 is SYGVNS. The CDR3: CASSVGGKIAEAFF. The CDR3 coding sequence is TGTGCCAGCAGTGTAGGGGGCAAGATAGCTGAAGCTTTCTTT.

This chain joins TRBV5-4 and TRBJ1-1; D is unclear. V was cut by 2 bases and J by 8 bases, with 7 bases left in between. The germline CDR1 and CDR2 sequences are SGHNT and YYREEE (reference sequence). The CDR3 has 11 residues. CDR3 sequence: CASSFAEEAFF. Here the CDR3 DNA reads TGTGCCAGCAGCTTCGCGGAGGAAGCTTTCTTT. The full variable domain, its missing parts supplied by reference TRBV5-4 and TRBJ1-1, is ETGVTQSPTHLIKTRGQQVTLRCSSQSGHNTVSWYQQALGQGPQFIFQYYREEENGRGNFPPRFSGLQFPNYSSELNVNALELDDSALYLCASSFAEEAFFGQGTRLTVV.

The genes are TRBV12-3 or TRBV12-4 and TRBJ1-5; 9 bases are shared with TRBD1. J lost 9 bases, V lost 0 bases, and 6 bases had no gene match. CDR3 length equals 15 residues. This CDR3 reads CASSLAGQGRWPQHF. CDR3 coding DNA: TGTGCCAGCAGTTTAGCGGGACAGGGCCGATGGCCCCAGCATTTT.

At least ten counts were recorded for this clonotype. The chain has TRBV2 and TRBJ2-5; either TRBD1 or TRBD2 may supply D (5 bases each). Germline V gene lookup returns CDR1 SNHLY and CDR2 FYNNEI. The V end lost 6 bases, the J end lost 5 bases, and 19 bases lay between the germline ends. CDR3 length: 15 residues. The CDR3 protein is CASSPELEGQETQYF. For the CDR3, the DNA is TGTGCCAGCAGCCCCGAACTAGAGGGGCAGGAGACCCAGTACTTC.

This clonotype was seen at least ten times. The V call is TRBV6-1, the J call TRBJ2-5; maybe TRBD2 (7 bases). The CDR3 length is 16 residues. V gave up 6 bases and J gave up 2 bases, with 19 bases separating them. Germline-derived CDR1 and CDR2 are MNHNS and SASEGT. The CDR3: CASSPVAGALQETQYF. The CDR3 nucleotides are TGTGCCAGCAGCCCTGTGGCGGGGGCCTTACAAGAGACCCAGTACTTC.

About this clonotype: This may come from a read error, since a much larger clone is one base off. V and J are TRBV6-2 or TRBV6-3 and TRBJ2-6; 7 positions agree with TRBD1. The CDR3 sequence is 18 residues long. Germline V lookup: CDR1 MNHEY, CDR2 SVGEGT. V lost 2 bases to trimming and J lost 0 bases; unmatched junction nucleotides: 7. This CDR3 reads CASSYDAGGPSGANVLTF. CDR3 coding DNA: TGTGCCAGCAGTTACGACGCAGGGGGTCCCTCTGGGGCCAACGTCCTGACTTTC.